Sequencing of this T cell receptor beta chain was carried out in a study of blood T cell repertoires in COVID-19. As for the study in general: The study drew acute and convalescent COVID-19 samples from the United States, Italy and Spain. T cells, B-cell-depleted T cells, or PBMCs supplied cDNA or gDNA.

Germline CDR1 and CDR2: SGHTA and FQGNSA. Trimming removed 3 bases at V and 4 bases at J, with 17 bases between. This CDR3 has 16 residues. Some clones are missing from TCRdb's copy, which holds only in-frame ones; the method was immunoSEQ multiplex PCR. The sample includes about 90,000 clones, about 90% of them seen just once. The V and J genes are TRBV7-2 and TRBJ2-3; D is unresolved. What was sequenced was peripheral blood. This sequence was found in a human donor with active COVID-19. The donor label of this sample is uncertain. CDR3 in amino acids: CASSLRQNRIADTQYF. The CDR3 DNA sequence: TGTGCCAGCAGCTTGCGACAAAACAGAATTGCAGATACGCAGTATTTT.